These T cell receptor beta chains were read from a single sample in a study of cytomegalovirus exposure and HLA in healthy donors. TCRdb keeps only in-frame clones here, not all; method: immunoSEQ multiplex PCR. Of over 120,000 clones listed, more than 70% are singletons. The sequencing input was PBMCs. The origin of the receptors is a man aged 45-65 years in good health and CMV-seronegative. Each CDR3 is given with its conserved first and last residue. Each record gives: V gene, clone size, D gene, J gene, CDR3 protein, CDR3 DNA. D genes are given only for firm matches. Rows give clone size only sometimes, using once, few, many, or a class for an expanded clone.

v_call: TRBV7-9; clone_size: NA; d_call: NA; j_call: TRBJ2-2; cdr3_aa: CASSSQGSLFPGELFF; cdr3_nt: TGTGCCAGCAGCTCACAGGGCTCGCTCTTTCCGGGGGAGCTGTTTTTT
v_call: TRBV30; clone_size: NA; d_call: NA; j_call: TRBJ2-1; cdr3_aa: CAWSSPGVGPYNEQFF; cdr3_nt: TGTGCCTGGAGTTCCCCAGGGGTAGGCCCTTACAATGAGCAGTTCTTC
v_call: TRBV4-1; clone_size: few; d_call: NA; j_call: TRBJ1-6; cdr3_aa: CASSQESGRLNSPLHF; cdr3_nt: TGCGCCAGCAGCCAAGAATCTGGCAGGTTGAATTCACCCCTCCACTTT
v_call: TRBV6-5; clone_size: NA; d_call: TRBD2; j_call: TRBJ2-7; cdr3_aa: CASSRLAGSSYEQYF; cdr3_nt: TGTGCCAGCAGCCGACTAGCGGGTAGCTCCTACGAGCAGTACTTC
v_call: TRBV5-1; clone_size: NA; d_call: TRBD2; j_call: TRBJ2-5; cdr3_aa: CASSLGLAGGQETQYF; cdr3_nt: TGCGCCAGCAGCTTGGGACTAGCGGGGGGGCAAGAGACCCAGTACTTC
v_call: TRBV18; clone_size: NA; d_call: NA; j_call: TRBJ1-3; cdr3_aa: CASSVTTRNTIYF; cdr3_nt: TGTGCCAGCTCAGTGACAACGAGAAACACCATATATTTT
v_call: TRBV14; clone_size: NA; d_call: TRBD2; j_call: TRBJ2-7; cdr3_aa: CASSRGSGRAGNEQYF; cdr3_nt: TGTGCCAGCAGCCGAGGTAGCGGGAGGGCCGGGAACGAGCAGTACTTC
v_call: TRBV5-1; clone_size: once; d_call: TRBD2; j_call: TRBJ2-2; cdr3_aa: CASSYMQGGRFAGELFF; cdr3_nt: TGCGCCAGCAGCTATATGCAAGGCGGGAGATTCGCCGGGGAGCTGTTTTTT
v_call: TRBV2; clone_size: NA; d_call: NA; j_call: TRBJ2-3; cdr3_aa: CASIRARTDTQYF; cdr3_nt: TGTGCCAGTATCAGGGCCCGCACAGATACGCAGTATTTT
v_call: TRBV5-4; clone_size: NA; d_call: NA; j_call: TRBJ1-6; cdr3_aa: CASSFEPPTNSPLHF; cdr3_nt: TGTGCCAGCAGTTTTGAGCCCCCTACCAATTCACCCCTCCACTTT
v_call: TRBV29-1; clone_size: NA; d_call: NA; j_call: TRBJ2-1; cdr3_aa: CSGARGEQFF; cdr3_nt: TGCAGCGGTGCGCGGGGTGAGCAGTTCTTC
v_call: TRBV9; clone_size: NA; d_call: TRBD2; j_call: TRBJ2-3; cdr3_aa: CASSVGLAPDTQYF; cdr3_nt: TGTGCCAGCAGCGTAGGACTAGCCCCCGATACGCAGTATTTT
v_call: TRBV7-7; clone_size: NA; d_call: NA; j_call: TRBJ2-1; cdr3_aa: CASSLATGDYNEQFF; cdr3_nt: TGTGCTAGCAGCTTAGCAACGGGGGACTACAATGAGCAGTTCTTC
v_call: TRBV27; clone_size: NA; d_call: TRBD1; j_call: TRBJ2-7; cdr3_aa: CASRGGLGWGSYEQYF; cdr3_nt: TGTGCCAGCAGAGGGGGCCTAGGGTGGGGGTCCTACGAGCAGTACTTC
v_call: TRBV5-1; clone_size: NA; d_call: TRBD2; j_call: TRBJ2-5; cdr3_aa: CASSLGLADETQYF; cdr3_nt: TGCGCCAGCAGCTTAGGACTAGCGGACGAGACCCAGTACTTC
v_call: TRBV11-2; clone_size: NA; d_call: TRBD1; j_call: TRBJ2-5; cdr3_aa: CASRLTRGPETQYF; cdr3_nt: TGTGCCAGCAGACTTACCAGGGGGCCGGAGACCCAGTACTTC